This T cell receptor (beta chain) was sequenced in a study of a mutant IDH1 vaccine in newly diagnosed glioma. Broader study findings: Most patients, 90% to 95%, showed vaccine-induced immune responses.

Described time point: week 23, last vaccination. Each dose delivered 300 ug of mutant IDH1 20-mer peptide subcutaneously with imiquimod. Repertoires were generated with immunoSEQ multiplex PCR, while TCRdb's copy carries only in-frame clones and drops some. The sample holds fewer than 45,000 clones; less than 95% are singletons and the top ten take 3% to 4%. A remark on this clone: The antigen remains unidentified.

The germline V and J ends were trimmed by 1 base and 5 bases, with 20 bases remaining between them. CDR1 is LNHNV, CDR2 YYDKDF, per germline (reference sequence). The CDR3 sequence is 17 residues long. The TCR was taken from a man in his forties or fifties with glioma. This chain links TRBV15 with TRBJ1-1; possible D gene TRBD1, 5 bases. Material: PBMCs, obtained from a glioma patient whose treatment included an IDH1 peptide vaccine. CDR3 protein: CATSRVRGRVRGTEAFF. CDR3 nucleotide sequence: TGTGCCACCAGCAGAGTTAGGGGCCGGGTACGTGGGACTGAAGCTTTCTTT.